This T cell receptor (beta chain) appears in the sequencing data of a study of human T cells and chemical hapten exposure. Turning to the study itself: Diphenylcyclopropenone was applied weekly to patients' scalps across the approximately 25-week study. Patches with 0.01% DPC went on the upper back, and the tests were read at 6 days.

The V gene's germline CDR1 is SQVTM and CDR2 ANQGSEA. Trimming took 3 bases from V and 0 from J, leaving 5 bases between them. The CDR3 is made up of 13 amino acids. General study findings and limits: Against controls, expanded TCRs gave rise to significantly more large CDR3 similarity clusters.

Described time point: patch test 1, 2 weeks after DPC sensitization. Specified treatment: therapeutic diphenylcyclopropenone sensitization with weekly scalp DPC. MiXCR, run by TCRdb on the RACE reads, gives a single entry per CDR3 protein. The data hold more than 90,000 distinct CDR3 sequences, with 8% to 11% observed a single time. This clonotype was seen a few times. The antigen remains undetermined. Here the sequenced sample was whole blood, taken in connection with sensitization to the hapten diphenylcyclopropenone (DPC). This TCR was recovered from a man aged 35-49 years with alopecia areata. Some clones in this sample may be carry-over from other donors' samples. V gene TRBV29-1 combines with J gene TRBJ2-2, with D uncertain. The CDR3 region has the DNA TGCAGCGTTGACATTGCGAACACCGGGGAGCTGTTTTTT. It yields the protein CSVDIANTGELFF.